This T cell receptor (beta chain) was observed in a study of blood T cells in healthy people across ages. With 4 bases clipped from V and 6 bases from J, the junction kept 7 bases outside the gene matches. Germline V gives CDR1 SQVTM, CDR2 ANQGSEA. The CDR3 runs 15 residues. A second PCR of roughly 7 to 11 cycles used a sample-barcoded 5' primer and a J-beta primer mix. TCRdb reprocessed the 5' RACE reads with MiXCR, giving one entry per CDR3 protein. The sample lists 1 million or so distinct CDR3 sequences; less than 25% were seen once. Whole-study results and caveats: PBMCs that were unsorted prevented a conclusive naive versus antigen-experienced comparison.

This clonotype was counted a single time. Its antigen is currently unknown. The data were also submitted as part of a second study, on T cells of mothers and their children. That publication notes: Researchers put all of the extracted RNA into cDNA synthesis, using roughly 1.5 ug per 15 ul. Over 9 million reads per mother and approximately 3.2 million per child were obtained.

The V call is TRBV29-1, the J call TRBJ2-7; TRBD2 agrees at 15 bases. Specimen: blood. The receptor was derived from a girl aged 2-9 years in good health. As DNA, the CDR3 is TGCAGCGTTGTTCCCACGGGACTAGCGGGAGGCGAGCAGTACTTC. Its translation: CSVVPTGLAGGEQYF.